Each of the 31 T cell receptor beta chains below was sequenced from the same sample in a study of blood T cells in healthy people across ages. Combining a sample-barcoded 5' primer with a J-beta primer mix, a second PCR ran for about 7 to 11 cycles. From the 5' RACE reads, TCRdb called clonotypes with MiXCR, one entry per CDR3 protein. This table has some 1.4 million distinct CDR3 sequences, around 39% appearing once. The sequencing sample was made of blood. The receptors were gathered from a woman aged 18-30 years in good health.

V gene TRBV12-3 or TRBV12-4 combines with J gene TRBJ2-1; 7 bases fit TRBD1. This CDR3 has 15 residues. J lost 4 bases, V lost 2 bases, and 5 bases had no gene match. Here the CDR3 DNA reads TGTGCCAGCAGTTTAACGGGACAGATATACAATGAGCAGTTCTTC. Protein: CASSLTGQIYNEQFF.

The V and J genes are TRBV6-1 and TRBJ2-7, with D perhaps matching TRBD2 (5 bases). CDR3 length: 18 amino acids. V gave up 8 bases and J gave up 7 bases, with 33 bases separating them. CDR1 and CDR2 (germline): MNHNS, SASEGT. This CDR3 is CASFVRVTGIMAGNEQYF. The CDR3 region has the DNA TGTGCCAGCTTTGTACGGGTAACCGGGATAATGGCGGGTAATGAGCAGTACTTC.

In this sample, this clonotype turned up a few times. V usage is TRBV15 and J usage is TRBJ2-1; D call uncertain. V gave up 1 base and J gave up 0 bases, with 1 base separating them. Germline CDR1 and CDR2: LNHNV and YYDKDF (reference sequence). The CDR3 extends over 13 amino acids. CDR3 bases: TGTGCCACCAGCAGAGCCTCCTACAATGAGCAGTTCTTC. Protein sequence: CATSRASYNEQFF.

This clonotype was counted at least ten times. CDR3 coding DNA: TGTGCCAGCAGTGCTGGGACCTACGAGCAGTACTTC. Its protein product is CASSAGTYEQYF. The genes are TRBV27 and TRBJ2-7; no clear D gene. The V end lost 5 bases, the J end lost 2 bases, and 7 bases lay between the germline ends. Germline V CDR1 and CDR2: MNHEY, SMNVEV (reference sequence). This CDR3 contains 12 residues.

This clonotype occurred many times. The CDR3 nucleotides read TGCAGCGTCCAGACTAGCGGGAATAACAATGAGCAGTTCTTC. Translated: CSVQTSGNNNEQFF. This sequence joins TRBV29-1 and TRBJ2-1; TRBD2 aligns across 11 bases. The CDR3 covers 14 residues. The trim removed 6 bases at V and 5 bases at J, leaving 6 bases unmatched. Germline V gene sequence: CDR1 SQVTM, CDR2 ANQGSEA.

This chain links TRBV20-1 with TRBJ2-5; D might be TRBD2 (6 bases). The CDR3 length is 15 residues. Trimming shortened V by 3 bases and J by 5 bases, and 19 bases separated the two germline ends. Germline V gene lookup returns CDR1 DFQATT and CDR2 SNEGSKA (reference sequence). The CDR3 coding sequence is TGCAGTGCTAGGGTTGGGGGGAGAGGGGTGGAGACCCAGTACTTC. Protein: CSARVGGRGVETQYF.

V usage is TRBV7-2 and J usage is TRBJ2-5; TRBD2 agrees at 10 bases. This CDR3 contains 14 residues. Germline CDR1 reads SGHTA; CDR2 reads FQGNSA. J gave up 11 bases and V 8 bases, and 14 bases lay outside the gene matches. CDR3 coding DNA: TGTGCCAGCGGCAGACTAGCGGGCTACAATGAGCAGTACTTC. Its protein product is CASGRLAGYNEQYF.

Comment on this clonotype: An end of the junction does not agree with germline; a read error may underlie this. This chain joins TRBV20-1 and TRBJ2-1, with D unresolved. Germline loops: CDR1 DFQATT, CDR2 SNEGSKA (reference sequence). The CDR3 covers 13 residues. DNA for the CDR3: TGCAGTGCTAGGCCCCTCACCTACAATGAGAAGTTCTTC. Its translation: CSARPLTYNEKFF.

The genes are TRBV20-1 and TRBJ2-7, with 14 nucleotides matching TRBD2. Germline CDR1 is DFQATT and CDR2 is SNEGSKA (reference sequence). The trim removed 4 bases at V and 0 bases at J, leaving 11 bases unmatched. This CDR3 contains 18 residues. DNA of the CDR3: TGCAGTGCTACTACCGGGACTAGCGGGAGTCAAAGCTCCTACGAGCAGTACTTC. Protein product: CSATTGTSGSQSSYEQYF.

Only a few counts were recorded for this clonotype. The chain carries TRBV27 and TRBJ1-1; D perhaps matches TRBD1 (6 bases). The CDR3 contains 12 residues. Trimming cost V 6 bases and J 9 bases, with 14 bases left between them. The V gene's germline CDR1 is MNHEY and CDR2 SMNVEV (reference sequence). The CDR3 here is CASRTPGEQAFF. For the CDR3, the DNA is TGTGCCAGCAGGACCCCAGGGGAGCAAGCTTTCTTT.

This chain connects TRBV9 to TRBJ1-1; 7 positions match TRBD1. Germline V gene data show CDR1 as SGDLS and CDR2 as YYNGEE. The length of the CDR3 is 11 residues. Germline trimming cut 3 bases from V and 10 bases from J; bases unmatched to any gene: 3. This chain's CDR3 is CASSEGQVAFF. The CDR3 region has the DNA TGTGCCAGCAGCGAAGGACAGGTAGCTTTCTTT.

The V call is TRBV5-1, the J call TRBJ1-6; D gene ambiguous. This CDR3 spans 14 amino acids. The ends were cut back, 1 base at V and 5 bases at J, with 7 bases in the middle. Germline CDR1 SGHRS, CDR2 YFSETQ. The CDR3 is CASSLKDDNSPLHF. The CDR3, as DNA: TGCGCCAGCAGCTTGAAGGATGATAATTCACCCCTCCACTTT.

The rearrangement uses TRBV6-1 and TRBJ1-6; tentatively, D is TRBD1 (5 bases). This CDR3 is built from 17 residues. Deletions cut 1 base from V and 5 bases from J, with 15 bases between. CDR1 and CDR2 from the germline V gene are MNHNS and SASEGT. The CDR3 region is CASSEESTVWDNSPLHF. CDR3 sequence (DNA): TGTGCCAGCAGTGAAGAGTCGACAGTGTGGGATAATTCACCCCTCCACTTT.

The chain recombines TRBV5-1 with TRBJ2-5; no firm D call. The germline CDR1 and CDR2 sequences are SGHRS and YFSETQ. The length of the CDR3 is 16 residues. V lost 4 bases to trimming and J lost 11 bases, with 27 bases between them. CDR3 residues: CASSTGYRPPGNEQYF. In DNA form, the CDR3 reads TGCGCCAGCAGCACTGGTTATCGACCTCCTGGCAATGAGCAGTACTTC.

This clonotype was counted a few times. This chain uses TRBV14 with TRBJ2-5, with 7 bases lining up with TRBD2. Trimming removed 1 base from V and 5 bases from J; junction bases left unmatched: 7. Germline values: CDR1 SGHDN, CDR2 FVKESK. This CDR3 contains 15 residues. DNA for the CDR3: TGTGCCAGCAGCCAAGTCCCGGGACTACTCGAGACCCAGTACTTC. It codes for CASSQVPGLLETQYF.

The chain carries TRBV29-1 and TRBJ1-1, with a weak D call TRBD1 (6 bases). CDR1 and CDR2 from the germline V gene are SQVTM and ANQGSEA. There are 13 residues in the CDR3. Deletions cut 6 bases from V and 1 base from J, with 12 bases between. DNA for the CDR3: TGCAGCGTCGCCCGGACAGAGAACACTGAAGCTTTCTTT. Translated, it gives CSVARTENTEAFF.

This clonotype turned up a few times. This rearrangement joins TRBV27 to TRBJ2-1; 10 bases are a match to TRBD2. V was pared by 8 bases and J by 9 bases, with 10 bases of the junction left unmatched. This CDR3 is 14 amino acids long. Germline V gives CDR1 MNHEY, CDR2 SMNVEV (reference sequence). The chain's CDR3 is CASAGERGGGEQFF. The DNA of the CDR3 is TGTGCCAGCGCTGGAGAGCGGGGGGGCGGTGAGCAGTTCTTC.

V and J are TRBV12-3 or TRBV12-4 and TRBJ2-2; tentative D call: TRBD2 (5 bases). Trimming took off 3 bases at V and 0 bases at J, with 8 bases between the two ends. This CDR3 has 15 amino acids. CDR3 coding DNA: TGTGCCAGCAGTTTTAGGCGGGCGAACACCGGGGAGCTGTTTTTT. This sequence encodes CASSFRRANTGELFF.

The chain joins TRBV7-9 to TRBJ2-3; 9 bases line up with TRBD2. J gave up 4 bases and V 2 bases, and 7 bases lay outside the gene matches. Germline CDR1 is SEHNR and CDR2 is FQNEAQ (reference sequence). This CDR3 region has 16 residues. The CDR3 DNA reads TGTGCCAGCAGCTTAAATGGCGCGGGGGGGTCAGATACGCAGTATTTT. Its protein product is CASSLNGAGGSDTQYF.

The chain links TRBV7-3 to TRBJ1-2; tentative D call: TRBD1 (5 bases). Trimming shortened V by 5 bases and J by 1 base, and 20 bases separated the two germline ends. The CDR3 runs to 17 residues. In germline, CDR1 is SGHTA, CDR2 FQGTGA. The CDR3, as DNA: TGTGCCAGCAGCCCATTTCCGGGGGGGTCGGGTAACTATGGCTACACCTTC. Residues: CASSPFPGGSGNYGYTF.

The chain uses TRBV10-2 and TRBJ2-7; either TRBD1 or TRBD2 may fit D (6 bases each). Germline V gives CDR1 WSHSY, CDR2 SAAADI. The germline V and J ends were trimmed by 6 bases and 0 bases, with 15 bases remaining between them. The CDR3 has 15 residues. The CDR3 is CASRDPGASSYEQYF. The CDR3 DNA sequence: TGCGCCAGCAGGGACCCGGGGGCTAGCTCCTACGAGCAGTACTTC.

The chain's CDR3 is CSVRDSRSTHNEQFF. CDR3 sequence (DNA): TGCAGCGTGCGGGACAGTCGGTCCACCCACAATGAGCAGTTCTTC. V and J are TRBV29-1 and TRBJ2-1; D might be TRBD1 (7 bases). V dropped 6 bases and J dropped 5 bases, with 20 bases sitting between them. The CDR3 is 15 residues long. Germline CDR1 is SQVTM and CDR2 is ANQGSEA.

The rearrangement joins TRBV5-1 to TRBJ2-3, with a possible D match to TRBD2 (7 bases). This CDR3 spans 16 amino acids. Germline lookup yields CDR1 SGHRS and CDR2 YFSETQ. Trimming shortened V by 3 bases and J by 1 base, and 15 bases separated the two germline ends. The CDR3 is CASSSLGGARTDTQYF. CDR3 DNA sequence: TGCGCCAGCAGCTCGCTAGGGGGGGCCCGCACAGATACGCAGTATTTT. Full variable domain (rest looked up from reference TRBV5-1 and TRBJ2-3): KAGVTQTPRYLIKTRGQQVTLSCSPISGHRSVSWYQQTPGQGLQFLFEYFSETQRNKGNFPGRFSGRQFSNSRSEMNVSTLELGDSALYLCASSSLGGARTDTQYFGPGTRLTVL.

The chain uses TRBV6-5 and TRBJ2-3, with 15 bases lining up with TRBD2. The ends lost 6 bases at V and 5 bases at J; junction bases unmatched: 3. The CDR3 is made up of 15 amino acids. Germline CDR1 and CDR2: MNHEY and SVGAGI. Here the CDR3 reads CASRTGLAGGDTQYF. The CDR3 nucleotides read TGTGCCAGCAGAACGGGACTAGCGGGGGGAGATACGCAGTATTTT.

The CDR3 protein is CGWADWGTGELFF. The CDR3 coding sequence is TGTGGATGGGCAGATTGGGGGACCGGGGAGCTGTTTTTT. V and J are TRBV5-5 and TRBJ2-2; tentatively, D is TRBD1 or TRBD2 (5 bases each). The CDR3 has 13 residues. Looked up from germline, CDR1 is SGHKS and CDR2 is YYEKEE (reference sequence).

This sequence joins TRBV5-1 and TRBJ2-1; 15 bases are a match to TRBD2. V dropped 5 bases and J dropped 8; count of bases not matched to a gene: 5. The V gene's germline CDR1 is SGHRS and CDR2 YFSETQ. The CDR3 runs to 15 residues. The CDR3 DNA reads TGCGCCAGCAGGTCCGGGACTAGCGGGAGGTATGAGCAGTTCTTC. Its protein product is CASRSGTSGRYEQFF.

The chain couples TRBV20-1 to TRBJ2-1; 8 positions agree with TRBD1. Matching the DNA end better, TRBJ2-7 makes the J call doubtful. CDR3 length equals 15 residues. In germline, CDR1 is DFQATT, CDR2 SNEGSKA (reference sequence). The CDR3 nucleotides read TGCAGTGCTACCTACCGGGACAGGCTAAAGTACGAGCAGTACTTC. This gives the protein CSATYRDRLKYEQYF.

The rearrangement links TRBV10-3 to TRBJ2-1; a possible D gene is TRBD1 (6 bases). V was shortened by 6 bases and J by 2 bases, with 11 bases between the two germline ends. The CDR3 is 14 residues long. Germline values: CDR1 ENHRY, CDR2 SYGVKD. In DNA, the CDR3 is TGTGCCATCAGCGGAGGACAGCCCTACAATGAGCAGTTCTTC. Translated: CAISGGQPYNEQFF.

The genes are TRBV10-2 and TRBJ2-6; TRBD1 aligns across 9 bases. This CDR3 has 17 amino acids. Per the germline V gene, CDR1 is WSHSY and CDR2 is SAAADI. J was trimmed by 0 bases and V by 10 bases; bases with no gene match: 10. CDR3 coding DNA: TGCGCCACCTTGGGGGACAGGGTATACTCTGGGGCCAACGTCCTGACTTTC. Protein sequence: CATLGDRVYSGANVLTF.

The rearrangement uses TRBV20-1 and TRBJ2-7; TRBD2 agrees at 7 bases. J gave up 9 bases and V 0 bases, and 5 bases lay outside the gene matches. Germline loops: CDR1 DFQATT, CDR2 SNEGSKA (reference sequence). The CDR3 spans 12 residues. The chain's CDR3 is CSAREWGEGQYF. The CDR3 coding sequence is TGCAGTGCTAGAGAGTGGGGGGAGGGGCAGTACTTC.

This clonotype was observed a handful of times. The chain has TRBV15 and TRBJ2-7, with 7 bases aligning to TRBD1. V was clipped by 5 bases and J by 4 bases; unmatched bases: 8. Germline V gives CDR1 LNHNV, CDR2 YYDKDF (reference sequence). CDR3 length equals 14 residues. This CDR3 is CATSLRGLRYEQYF. The DNA of the CDR3 is TGTGCCACCAGCTTAAGGGGGCTTAGGTACGAGCAGTACTTC.